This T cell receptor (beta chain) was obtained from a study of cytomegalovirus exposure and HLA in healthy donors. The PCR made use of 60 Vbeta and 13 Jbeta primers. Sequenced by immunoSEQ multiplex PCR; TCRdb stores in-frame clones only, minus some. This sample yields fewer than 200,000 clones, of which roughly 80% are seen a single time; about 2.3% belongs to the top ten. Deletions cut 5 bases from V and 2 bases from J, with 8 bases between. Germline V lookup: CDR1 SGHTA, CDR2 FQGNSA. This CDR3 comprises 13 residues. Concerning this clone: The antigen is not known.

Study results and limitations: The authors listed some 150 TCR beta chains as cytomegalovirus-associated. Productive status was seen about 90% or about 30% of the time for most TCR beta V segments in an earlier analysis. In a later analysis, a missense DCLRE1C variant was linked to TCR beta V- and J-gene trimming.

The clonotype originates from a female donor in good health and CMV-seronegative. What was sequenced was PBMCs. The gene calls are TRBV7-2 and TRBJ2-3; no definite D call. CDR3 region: CASSLLSTDTQYF. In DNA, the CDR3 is TGTGCCAGCAGCCTCCTCTCCACAGATACGCAGTATTTT.